This entry features one T cell receptor beta chain sequence. The antigen is undetermined. The data belong to a study of cytomegalovirus exposure and HLA in healthy donors. Study-wide results and caveats: A later analysis showed that HLA-associated TCR beta chains had undergone more clonal expansion than equally common others. Later analysis showed TCR association rates varying by HLA locus, highest for DRB1 and lowest for HLA-C.

CDR3 size: 14 residues. V lost 1 base, J lost 6 bases, and 12 bases lay in between. PCR used 60 Vbeta primers and 13 Jbeta primers. Using immunoSEQ multiplex PCR, the repertoire was profiled, and TCRdb retains in-frame clones only, with some absent. The profile shows around 78,000 clones, 70% to 85% of them singletons. The sequenced material came from PBMCs. This chain links TRBV23-1 with TRBJ1-2; tentative D call: TRBD1 (5 bases). TRBV23-1 is given ORF status, its function remaining uncertain. This receptor was identified in a woman between 45 and 65 years old in good health and CMV-seronegative. As DNA, the CDR3 is TGCGCCAGCAGTCAATGTAGGGGAGGAGATGGCTACACCTTC. This sequence encodes CASSQCRGGDGYTF.